This T cell receptor beta chain was observed in a study of shared clonotypes between healthy human individuals. Background on the study: Three plates were used per donor for CD4 naive, three for CD4 memory, two for CD8 naive and one for CD8 memory.

This CDR3 is 15 amino acids long. Germline V gene data show CDR1 as MNHNS and CDR2 as SASEGT. V was shortened by 6 bases and J by 3 bases, with 18 bases between the two germline ends. In the source study's methods: There were no quality scores in the junction-only immunoSEQ sequences, so filtering differed. Profiling relied on immunoSEQ multiplex PCR, and the TCRdb table lists in-frame clones only, not all of them. The V and J calls and the clone size are those of that table, but D and trimming were determined from the DNA. This sample has some 2,500,000 clones, with 80% to 95% found just once. Regarding this clone: Its antigen is not known.

Overall study results and limits: Roughly 5% of naive CD4 clonotypes were common to a handful of donors. Sequencing depth was a factor that was expected to affect clonotype sharing among donors.

The chain recombines TRBV6-1 with TRBJ2-7; D unresolved. The sequencing sample was made of naive CD4+ T cells from PBMCs. Subset meaning: CD45RA+ positively selected. The sequence was collected from a man younger than 30 in good health. Some clones in this sample may be carry-over from other donors' samples. CDR3 nucleotide sequence: TGTGCCAGCAGAAACCGTAATGGTCCGGACTACGAGCAGTACTTC. This gives the protein CASRNRNGPDYEQYF.